This T cell receptor (beta chain) was sequenced during a study of breast tumors, draining lymph nodes, adjacent tissues. Each CDR3 protein gets one entry after TCRdb re-called the multiplex PCR reads with MiXCR. The profile covers 60,000 to 70,000 distinct CDR3 sequences, with less than 60% appearing a single time and 15% to 20% taken by the ten largest. CDR1 SGHRS and CDR2 YFSETQ come from the germline V gene. The CDR3 runs 12 residues. Study-level findings and limits: Luminal-like breast cancer showed significantly greater tumor-nontumor repertoire similarity than basal-like breast cancer did.

Note on this clonotype: Its antigen is unidentified. Its ends do not fully match the called genes, so a read error is possible.

The chain couples TRBV5-1 to TRBJ2-7, with D unresolved. The sequencing input was breast tumor tissue. The sequence was obtained from a female donor with breast cancer. Some clones in this sample may be carry-over from other donors' samples. The chain's CDR3 is CTSSYSPEEQYF. In nucleotides, the CDR3 is TGCACCAGCAGCTATTCCCCGGAGGAGCAGTACTTC.